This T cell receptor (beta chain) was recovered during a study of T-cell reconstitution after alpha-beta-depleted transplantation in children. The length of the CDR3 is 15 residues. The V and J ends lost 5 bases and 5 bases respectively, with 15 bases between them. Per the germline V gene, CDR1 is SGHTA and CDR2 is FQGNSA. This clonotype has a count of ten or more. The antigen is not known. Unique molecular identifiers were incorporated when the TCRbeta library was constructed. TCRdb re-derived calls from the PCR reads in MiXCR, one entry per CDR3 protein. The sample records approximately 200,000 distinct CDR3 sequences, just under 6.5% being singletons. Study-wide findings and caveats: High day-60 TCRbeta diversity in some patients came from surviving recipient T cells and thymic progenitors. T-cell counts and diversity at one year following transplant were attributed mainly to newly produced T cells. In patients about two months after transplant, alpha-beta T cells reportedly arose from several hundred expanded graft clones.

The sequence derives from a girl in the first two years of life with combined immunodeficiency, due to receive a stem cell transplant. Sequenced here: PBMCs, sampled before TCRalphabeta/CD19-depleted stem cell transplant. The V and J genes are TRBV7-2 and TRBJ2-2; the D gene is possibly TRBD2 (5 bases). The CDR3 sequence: CASSPEALTTGELFF. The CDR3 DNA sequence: TGTGCCAGCAGCCCGGAGGCCCTAACAACCGGGGAGCTGTTTTTT.